This T cell receptor (beta chain) was retrieved from a study of cytomegalovirus exposure and HLA in healthy donors. Broader study findings: The authors later found TCR association rates varying by HLA locus, with DRB1 most and HLA-C fewest. Later analysis identified 17,000 or so TCR beta sequences associated with HLA alleles, using a false discovery rate threshold of 0.05. TCR sequences were mostly rare, though some public TCRs occurred in many donors.

Trimming stripped 3 bases from V and 6 bases from J, with 11 bases between. The CDR3 sequence is 14 residues long. CDR1 is ENHRY and CDR2 is SYGVKD in the germline V gene. Although they were nominally healthy when sampled, donors likely had unrecorded immune exposures. In its sample, this clone was seen a few times. The target antigen is unknown. The PCR ran on 60 Vbeta and 13 Jbeta primers. Produced via immunoSEQ multiplex PCR; TCRdb's table is partial and in-frame only. The profile shows fewer than 250,000 clones, 75% to 90% of them singletons. Sequenced input: PBMCs. The gene calls are TRBV10-3 and TRBJ1-4, with D perhaps TRBD1 (6 bases). The TCR sequence derives from a boy aged 2-9 years in good health and CMV-seronegative. The CDR3 loop is CAISDDRFDEKLFF. As DNA, the CDR3 is TGTGCCATCAGTGACGACAGGTTTGATGAAAAACTGTTTTTT.